One T cell receptor (beta chain) is described in this entry. Germline V gives CDR1 SGHVS, CDR2 FQNEAQ. CDR3 length equals 12 residues. The J segment lost 15 bases and the V segment lost 4 bases, leaving 8 bases of the junction unmatched. The sample is drawn from a study of T cell changes during pregnancy in multiple sclerosis. Generated by immunoSEQ multiplex PCR, the TCRdb table keeps only in-frame clones and is missing some. The sample yields 65,000 to 95,000 clones, roughly 90% seen once. Material: peripheral blood, obtained before pregnancy. V usage is TRBV7-8 and J usage is TRBJ2-1; TRBD2 aligns across 8 bases. The source of this sequence is a female donor with multiple sclerosis, enrolled in a pregnancy study. CDR3 bases: TGTGCCAGCAGCTCCTTAGCGGGGACGGGGTTCTTC. As protein: CASSSLAGTGFF.